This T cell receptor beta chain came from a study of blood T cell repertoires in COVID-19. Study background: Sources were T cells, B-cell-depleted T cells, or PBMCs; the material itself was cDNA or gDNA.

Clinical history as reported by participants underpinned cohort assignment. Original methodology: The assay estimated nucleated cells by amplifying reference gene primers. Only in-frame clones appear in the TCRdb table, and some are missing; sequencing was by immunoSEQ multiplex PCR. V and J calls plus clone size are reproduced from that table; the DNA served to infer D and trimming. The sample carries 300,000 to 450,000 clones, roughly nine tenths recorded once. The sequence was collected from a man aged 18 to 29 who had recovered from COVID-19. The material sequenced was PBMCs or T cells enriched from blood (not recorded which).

In nucleotides, the CDR3 is TGTGCCAGCAGCCGCAACCGGGACAGGGAAACCGGGGAGCTGTTTTTT. It encodes CASSRNRDRETGELFF. This rearrangement joins TRBV11-1 to TRBJ2-2; TRBD1 agrees at 9 bases. The V segment lost 5 bases and the J segment 5 bases; nucleotides outside the gene matches: 9. Germline-derived CDR1 and CDR2 are SGHAT and FQDESV (reference sequence). The CDR3 runs to 16 residues.